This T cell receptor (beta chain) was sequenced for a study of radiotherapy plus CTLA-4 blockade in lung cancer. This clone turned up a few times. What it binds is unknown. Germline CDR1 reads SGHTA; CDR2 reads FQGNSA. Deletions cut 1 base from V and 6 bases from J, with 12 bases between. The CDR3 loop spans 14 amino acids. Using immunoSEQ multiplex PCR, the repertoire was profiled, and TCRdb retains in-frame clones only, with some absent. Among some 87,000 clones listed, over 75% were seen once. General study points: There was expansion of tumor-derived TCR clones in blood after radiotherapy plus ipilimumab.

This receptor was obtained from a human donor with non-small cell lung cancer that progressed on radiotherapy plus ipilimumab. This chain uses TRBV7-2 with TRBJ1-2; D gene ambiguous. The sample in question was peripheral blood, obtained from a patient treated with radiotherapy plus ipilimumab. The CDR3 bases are TGTGCCAGCAGCTTAGGAGGCTCCAACAATGGCTACACCTTC. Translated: CASSLGGSNNGYTF. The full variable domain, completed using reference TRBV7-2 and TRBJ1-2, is GAGVSQSPSNKVTEKGKDVELRCDPISGHTALYWYRQSLGQGLEFLIYFQGNSAPDKSGLPSDRFSAERTGGSVSTLTIQRTQQEDSAVYLCASSLGGSNNGYTFGSGTRLTVV.